These 32 T cell receptor beta chains originate from one sample sequenced in a study of tumor-infiltrating lymphocytes in oesophageal squamous cell carcinoma. TCRdb re-analysed the PCR reads in MiXCR, keeping a single row per CDR3 protein. The repertoire holds about 20,000 distinct CDR3 sequences, with approximately 40% as singletons. Specimen: esophageal tumor tissue. Receptors originate from a male donor with esophageal squamous cell carcinoma.

Many counts were recorded for this clonotype. The V and J genes are TRBV2 and TRBJ2-3; 7 positions agree with TRBD2. Losses at the gene ends were 3 bases for V and 0 bases for J; bases not matched to a gene: 3. The CDR3 runs 15 residues. CDR1 and CDR2 from the germline V gene are SNHLY and FYNNEI. CDR3 sequence reads: CASSEPSGSTDTQYF. The CDR3 nucleotides read TGTGCCAGCAGTGAGCCTAGCGGTAGCACAGATACGCAGTATTTT.

This clonotype came up many times. The chain links TRBV5-1 to TRBJ1-5; TRBD1 matches at 8 bases. The V segment lost 5 bases and the J segment 2 bases; nucleotides outside the gene matches: 3. Germline CDR1 reads SGHRS; CDR2 reads YFSETQ. The CDR3 length is 14 residues. For the CDR3, the DNA is TGCGCCAGCAGGCCGGACAGGGGCAATCAGCCCCAGCATTTT. The encoded protein is CASRPDRGNQPQHF.

As concerns this clonotype: No conserved phenylalanine or tryptophan is present at the end of the CDR3, so a read error is the likely explanation. Because the CDR3's place on the DNA is in doubt, the DNA is left out and the CDR3 is given as listed by TCRdb. CDR3 region: CAISDQLPANYGYTFGS. This chain connects TRBV10-3 to TRBJ2-5; the table's D call, TRBD2, was not checked against the DNA. Germline V CDR1 and CDR2: ENHRY, SYGVKD. The CDR3 region is 17 residues in length, termini included.

This clonotype occurred a few times. The chain combines TRBV7-2 with TRBJ2-3, with D perhaps TRBD1 (6 bases). Germline values: CDR1 SGHTA, CDR2 FQGNSA. Trimming stripped 5 bases from V and 6 bases from J, with 18 bases between. The CDR3 consists of 15 residues. The CDR3: CASSPPGAQLDTQYF. In DNA, the CDR3 is TGTGCCAGCAGCCCCCCAGGGGCGCAATTGGATACGCAGTATTTT. The entire variable domain, with the rest obtained from reference TRBV7-2 and TRBJ2-3, is as follows: GAGVSQSPSNKVTEKGKDVELRCDPISGHTALYWYRQSLGQGLEFLIYFQGNSAPDKSGLPSDRFSAERTGGSVSTLTIQRTQQEDSAVYLCASSPPGAQLDTQYFGPGTRLTVL.

Concerning this clonotype itself: A much more abundant neighbour one base away suggests this may be a read error. In DNA form, the CDR3 reads TGTGCCAGCAGCATGGAATCCGAGCAGTTCTTC. Translating gives CASSMESEQFF. V and J are TRBV5-6 and TRBJ2-1; D ambiguous. Germline CDR1 reads SGHDT; CDR2 reads YYEEEE. CDR3 length: 11 amino acids. Trimming removed 4 bases at V and 10 bases at J, with 9 bases between.

This clonotype showed up many times. This may be a read error, as it is one base from a much larger clone. V and J are TRBV12-3 or TRBV12-4 and TRBJ2-3; weak D call: TRBD2 (6 bases). V lost 3 bases and J 14 bases, leaving 18 bases between the germline ends. The CDR3 has 13 residues. CDR3 protein: CASSLGGTGELYF. The CDR3 region has the DNA TGTGCCAGCAGTTTGGGCGGGACCGGGGAGCTGTATTTT.

This clonotype was counted ten times or more. CDR3 coding DNA: TGTGCCAGCAGCTTTCCTACCACACCGACGCAGTACTTC. Its translation: CASSFPTTPTQYF. V usage is TRBV11-2 and J usage is TRBJ2-7; D remains ambiguous. Trimming pared 3 bases from V and 9 bases from J, leaving 15 bases between. Germline V gives CDR1 SGHAT, CDR2 FQNNGV. This CDR3 comprises 13 residues.

The chain has TRBV7-2 and TRBJ2-1, with TRBD2 matching over 9 bases. The DNA end favors TRBJ2-5, so the J call may be wrong. The germline CDR1 and CDR2 sequences are SGHTA and FQGNSA. The CDR3 totals 14 residues. The CDR3 spells CASMLNSGRETQYF. The DNA for the CDR3 is TGTGCCAGCATGCTTAATAGCGGGAGAGAGACCCAGTACTTC.

V is TRBV6-6 and J is TRBJ2-1, with D uncertain. Trimming left V 6 bases short and J 4 bases short, with 13 bases between. The CDR3 extends over 14 amino acids. Germline CDR1 reads MNHNY; CDR2 reads SVGAGI (reference sequence). In DNA, the CDR3 is TGTGCCAGCAGAGAGATAGGGCGATACAATGAGCAGTTCTTC. Residues: CASREIGRYNEQFF.

This clonotype was counted ten times or more. The chain recombines TRBV11-2 with TRBJ2-3; TRBD2 agrees at 9 bases. The V gene end was trimmed by 5 bases and the J gene end by 7 bases; junction bases not matched to a gene: 7. Germline V CDR1 and CDR2: SGHAT, FQNNGV. CDR3 length: 14 amino acids. The CDR3 is CASSRSGGHNTQYF. CDR3 DNA: TGTGCCAGCAGCCGTAGCGGGGGACACAATACGCAGTATTTT. Full variable domain (outside the CDR3, taken from reference TRBV11-2 and TRBJ2-3): EAGVAQSPRYKIIEKRQSVAFWCNPISGHATLYWYQQILGQGPKLLIQFQNNGVVDDSQLPKDRFSAERLKGVDSTLKIQPAKLEDSAVYLCASSRSGGHNTQYFGPGTRLTVL.

This clonotype came up a few times. It is likely a read error, because the conserved phenylalanine at the end of the CDR3 is missing. Because the CDR3's place on the DNA is in doubt, the DNA is left out and the CDR3 is given as listed by TCRdb. J is TRBJ1-2 and V is TRBV27. CDR1 MNHEY and CDR2 SMNVEV come from the germline V gene (reference sequence). Counting both end residues, the CDR3 totals 9 amino acids. The CDR3 loop is CASSLVRTS.

This clonotype is labeled as medium-sized. This rearrangement joins TRBV12-3 or TRBV12-4 to TRBJ2-1; maybe TRBD1 (6 bases). The CDR3 sequence is 13 residues long. The V gene lost 5 bases and the J gene lost 7 bases, with 12 bases spanning the gap. CDR3: CASSPHTGNEQFF. CDR3 bases: TGTGCCAGCAGTCCCCACACAGGGAATGAGCAGTTCTTC.

This clonotype is medium-sized in the sample. The gene calls are TRBV10-2 and TRBJ2-1; D is possibly TRBD1 or TRBD2 (5 bases each). Deletions cut 2 bases from V and 5 bases from J, with 16 bases between. The CDR3 covers 16 residues. CDR1 and CDR2 (germline): WSHSY, SAAADI. The CDR3 coding sequence is TGCGCCAGCAGTGAGATCGGGGAGAGGGGACACAATGAGCAGTTCTTC. Its protein product is CASSEIGERGHNEQFF.

This clonotype has only a few counts. This sequence joins TRBV7-8 and TRBJ2-7, with TRBD2 matching over 10 bases. Near its end, the DNA agrees better with TRBJ2-5, so the J call may be wrong. CDR3 length equals 16 residues. Germline V gives CDR1 SGHVS, CDR2 FQNEAQ. The CDR3 nucleotides read TGTGCCAGCAGCCTTCGGACTAGCGGAAACCAAGAGACCCAGTACTTC. Its translation is CASSLRTSGNQETQYF.

This clonotype came up many times. The V gene is TRBV7-9, the J gene TRBJ2-3; D might be TRBD1 (5 bases). There are 14 residues in the CDR3. Germline lookup yields CDR1 SEHNR and CDR2 FQNEAQ (reference sequence). With 4 bases removed from V and 6 bases from J, the gap between germline ends came to 14 bases. The CDR3 loop reads CASSWTSARDTQYF. The CDR3 DNA is TGTGCCAGCAGCTGGACAAGTGCCCGCGATACGCAGTATTTT.

As to this clonotype: A much larger clone lies a single base off, so this may be a read error. The chain combines TRBV7-2 with TRBJ2-1; D perhaps matches TRBD2 (5 bases). The J call is doubtful: the DNA matches TRBJ2-7 better. Germline CDR1 SGHTA, CDR2 FQGNSA. The CDR3 contains 14 residues. CDR3 loop: CTSSLRAVTYEQYF. As DNA, the CDR3 is TGTACCAGCAGCTTGAGGGCAGTGACCTACGAGCAGTACTTC.

This clonotype appeared many times. The chain joins TRBV11-2 to TRBJ2-3, with TRBD2 as a possible D gene (7 bases). The CDR3 has 15 amino acids. V was pared by 3 bases and J by 1 base, with 11 bases between. Germline V gene data show CDR1 as SGHAT and CDR2 as FQNNGV. The CDR3 region is CASSFGGGRTDTQYF. The CDR3 coding sequence is TGTGCCAGCAGCTTCGGCGGGGGCCGCACAGATACGCAGTATTTT.

This clonotype came up many times. The V gene is TRBV6-1, the J gene TRBJ2-1, with D perhaps TRBD1 (6 bases). The DNA end favors TRBJ2-7, so the J call may be wrong. From germline, CDR1 is MNHNS and CDR2 SASEGT. The length of the CDR3 is 15 residues. The CDR3 DNA follows: TGTGCCAGCAGTCCACTCGTGGGGTGGGACAACGAGCAGTACTTC. Its protein is CASSPLVGWDNEQYF.

This chain connects TRBV12-3 or TRBV12-4 to TRBJ2-5; 7 bases agree with TRBD2. The closer fit of TRBJ2-1 to the DNA end suggests the J call may be wrong. CDR3 length: 16 amino acids. In nucleotides, the CDR3 is TGTGCCAGCAGCCCCCATCCCCGCGGGAGTAGCAATGAGCAGTTCTTC. Amino acid sequence: CASSPHPRGSSNEQFF.

The DNA for the CDR3 is TGTGCCACCATCCACGGAGGGAGTAGGTACGAGCAGTTCTTC. It is translated as CATIHGGSRYEQFF. The chain carries TRBV24-1 and TRBJ2-7; tentatively, D is TRBD2 (6 bases). The assigned J gene may be wrong: the sequence end matches TRBJ2-1 better. The germline V gene encodes CDR1 KGHDR and CDR2 SFDVKD. The CDR3 runs 14 residues.

The chain employs TRBV7-8 and TRBJ2-1; 8 bases line up with TRBD1. Near its end, the DNA agrees better with TRBJ2-7, so the J call may be wrong. The germline CDR1 and CDR2 sequences are SGHVS and FQNEAQ. This CDR3 region has 12 residues. Written as DNA, the CDR3 is TGTGCCAGCAGCGCCGGACAGGGAGAGCAGTACTTC. Protein: CASSAGQGEQYF.

This chain joins TRBV7-9 and TRBJ2-5, with D possibly TRBD2 on 5 matching bases. The germline V gene has CDR1 SEHNR and CDR2 FQNEAQ (reference sequence). The V gene lost 6 bases and the J gene lost 5 bases, with 22 bases spanning the gap. The CDR3 is 16 amino acids. CDR3 residues: CASSQPPGLGEETQYF. The CDR3 coding sequence is TGTGCCAGCAGTCAACCCCCGGGGTTAGGAGAGGAGACCCAGTACTTC.

This clonotype is medium-sized in the sample. The genes are TRBV11-2 and TRBJ2-1, with TRBD2 matching over 10 bases. Per germline, CDR1 SGHAT and CDR2 FQNNGV. Germline trimming cut 4 bases from V and 4 bases from J; bases unmatched to any gene: 7. This CDR3 region has 16 residues. CDR3 sequence: CASSSRLAGAYNEQFF. The DNA of the CDR3 is TGTGCCAGCAGCTCCCGTCTAGCGGGAGCTTACAATGAGCAGTTCTTC.

This clonotype was counted a few times. In nucleotides, the CDR3 is TGTGCCAGCAGTTCTAGCGGGGGGGCATGGGATACGCAGTATTTT. Its translation is CASSSSGGAWDTQYF. This chain joins TRBV7-3 and TRBJ2-3, with 12 bases matching TRBD2. Trimming cost V 6 bases and J 6 bases; bases outside gene matches: 7. In germline, CDR1 is SGHTA, CDR2 FQGTGA. The CDR3 is 15 amino acids.

Ten or more counts support this clonotype. CDR3 sequence (DNA): TGTGCCAGCAGCTTGGGACTAGCGAGCTCCTACGAGCAGTACTTC. Its translation is CASSLGLASSYEQYF. The chain combines TRBV5-6 with TRBJ2-7; TRBD2 matches at 8 bases. Germline values: CDR1 SGHDT, CDR2 YYEEEE. After removal of 0 bases from V and 0 bases from J, the junction contained 2 bases not matched to a gene. This CDR3 contains 15 residues. Together with reference TRBV5-6 and TRBJ2-7, the CDR3 gives the full variable domain: DAGVTQSPTHLIKTRGQQVTLRCSPKSGHDTVSWYQQALGQGPQFIFQYYEEEERQRGNFPDRFSGHQFPNYSSELNVNALLLGDSALYLCASSLGLASSYEQYFGPGTRLTVT.

V gene TRBV11-2 combines with J gene TRBJ2-5; 8 positions match TRBD2. This CDR3 region has 16 residues. Trimming at V came to 6 bases and at J to 5 bases, leaving 14 bases not matched to a gene. Germline V gene lookup returns CDR1 SGHAT and CDR2 FQNNGV. CDR3: CASSLGSRSSGETQYF. The DNA of the CDR3 is TGTGCCAGCAGTCTAGGATCGAGGTCTAGCGGGGAGACCCAGTACTTC.

A few counts support this clonotype. A clone one base away is much larger, so this may be a read error. This chain joins TRBV5-1 and TRBJ2-7; perhaps TRBD2 as D (5 bases). V gave up 2 bases and J gave up 7 bases, with 13 bases separating them. The germline CDR1 and CDR2 sequences are SGHRS and YFSETQ. The CDR3 runs 13 residues. Here the CDR3 reads CASSLGGYNEQYF. The CDR3, as DNA: TGCGCCAGCAGCTTAGGAGGATACAATGAGCAGTACTTC. Full variable domain (remainder filled in from reference TRBV5-1 and TRBJ2-7): KAGVTQTPRYLIKTRGQQVTLSCSPISGHRSVSWYQQTPGQGLQFLFEYFSETQRNKGNFPGRFSGRQFSNSRSEMNVSTLELGDSALYLCASSLGGYNEQYFGPGTRLTVT.

The chain recombines TRBV2 with TRBJ1-2; D gene uncertain. V was cut by 7 bases and J by 8 bases, with 11 bases left in between. CDR3 length: 11 amino acids. CDR1 is SNHLY, CDR2 FYNNEI, per germline. CDR3: CASTEEYGYTF. For the CDR3, the DNA is TGTGCCAGCACAGAGGAGTACGGCTACACCTTC.

This clonotype is medium-sized (0.01 to 0.1%) by share. The V and J genes are TRBV7-8 and TRBJ2-7, with 8 bases lining up with TRBD1. The V segment lost 1 base and the J segment 3 bases; nucleotides outside the gene matches: 2. Germline V lookup: CDR1 SGHVS, CDR2 FQNEAQ. The CDR3 is 14 residues long. The DNA of the CDR3 is TGTGCCAGCAGCTTAGACAGGGGGTACTACGAGCAGTACTTC. Translating gives CASSLDRGYYEQYF.

V and J are TRBV7-6 and TRBJ2-5; 12 bases line up with TRBD2. The better agreement between TRBJ2-1 and the DNA end casts doubt on the J call. The CDR3 covers 16 residues. Per germline, CDR1 SGHVS and CDR2 FNYEAQ. In nucleotides, the CDR3 is TGTGCCAGCAGCAGAGGACTAGCGGGAAGGTGGGATGAGCAGTTCTTC. Protein sequence: CASSRGLAGRWDEQFF.

This clonotype was found many times. A read error may account for a junction end that differs from germline. This chain uses TRBV11-2 with TRBJ2-5; D gene uncertain. There are 10 residues in the CDR3. The V gene's germline CDR1 is SGHAT and CDR2 FQNNGV. This CDR3 reads CASSSQPPPF. In nucleotides, the CDR3 is TGTGCCAGCAGCTCCCAGCCCCCCCCGTTC.

This chain connects TRBV7-4 to TRBJ2-3, with D possibly TRBD2 on 6 matching bases. The CDR3 consists of 15 residues. Trimming removed 3 bases at V and 1 base at J, with 11 bases between. CDR1 is SGHVT, CDR2 SQSDAQ, per germline. The DNA for the CDR3 is TGTGCCAGCAGCTTGGGGGGAGCCGGCACAGATACGCAGTATTTT. This encodes CASSLGGAGTDTQYF. Supplemented by reference TRBV7-4 and TRBJ2-3, the full variable domain reads GAGVSQSPRYKVAKRGRDVALRCDSISGHVTLYWYRQTLGQGSEVLTYSQSDAQRDKSGRPSGRFSAERPERSVSTLKIQRTEQGDSAVYLCASSLGGAGTDTQYFGPGTRLTVL.